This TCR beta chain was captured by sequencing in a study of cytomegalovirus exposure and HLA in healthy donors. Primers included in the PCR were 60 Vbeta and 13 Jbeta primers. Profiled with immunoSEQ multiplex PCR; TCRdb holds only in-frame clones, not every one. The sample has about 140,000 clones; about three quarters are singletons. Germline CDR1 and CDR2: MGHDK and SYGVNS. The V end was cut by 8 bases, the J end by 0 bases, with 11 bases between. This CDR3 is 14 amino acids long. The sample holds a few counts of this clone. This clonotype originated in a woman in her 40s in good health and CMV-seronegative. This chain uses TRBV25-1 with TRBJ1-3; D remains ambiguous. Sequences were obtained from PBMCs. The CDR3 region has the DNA TGTGCCAGCTCGACACCCACCTCTGGAAACACCATATATTTT. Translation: CASSTPTSGNTIYF.